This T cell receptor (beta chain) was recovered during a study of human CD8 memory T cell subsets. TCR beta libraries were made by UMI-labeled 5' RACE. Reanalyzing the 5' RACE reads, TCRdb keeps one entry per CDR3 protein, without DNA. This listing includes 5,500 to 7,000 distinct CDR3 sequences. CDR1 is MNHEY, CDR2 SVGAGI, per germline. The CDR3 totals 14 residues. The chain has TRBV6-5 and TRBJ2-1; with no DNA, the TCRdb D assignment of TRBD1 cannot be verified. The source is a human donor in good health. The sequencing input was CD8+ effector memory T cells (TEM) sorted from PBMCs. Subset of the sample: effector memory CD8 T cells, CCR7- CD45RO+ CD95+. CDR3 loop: CASKFQEGGVEQFF.